Each of the 7 T cell receptor beta chains below was sequenced from the same sample in a study of cytomegalovirus exposure and HLA in healthy donors. Both 60 Vbeta primers and 13 Jbeta primers went into the PCR. The assay was immunoSEQ multiplex PCR, and TCRdb's table has in-frame clones only and misses some. The sample holds fewer than 100,000 clones. The source material was PBMCs. Every receptor here comes from a man between 18 and 35 years old in good health and CMV-seropositive.

V is TRBV7-9 and J is TRBJ2-1; no firm D call. V was trimmed by 6 bases and J by 9 bases, leaving 9 bases between them. Germline-derived CDR1 and CDR2 are SEHNR and FQNEAQ (reference sequence). The CDR3 length is 11 residues. The CDR3 region has the DNA TGTGCCAGCAGTACGGTCGGTGAGCAGTTCTTC. It is translated as CASSTVGEQFF.

The genes are TRBV7-8 and TRBJ1-1, with 8 nucleotides matching TRBD1. Trimming removed 3 bases from V and 5 bases from J; junction bases left unmatched: 5. The CDR3 runs 14 residues. Germline V lookup: CDR1 SGHVS, CDR2 FQNEAQ. The CDR3 region has the DNA TGTGCCAGCAGCTTTCGACAGGGGAGTACTGAAGCTTTCTTT. Translated, it gives CASSFRQGSTEAFF.

The chain's CDR3 is CATWTGGWNQPQHF. The CDR3 DNA reads as TGTGCCACCTGGACAGGGGGCTGGAATCAGCCCCAGCATTTT. The chain carries TRBV6-5 and TRBJ1-5; the match to TRBD1 covers 11 bases. Germline V gene data show CDR1 as MNHEY and CDR2 as SVGAGI. The CDR3 sequence is 14 residues long. V was clipped by 10 bases and J by 4 bases; unmatched bases: 6.

The V call is TRBV27, the J call TRBJ1-1; D unresolved. The CDR3 extends over 18 amino acids. Trimming cost V 0 bases and J 0 bases, with 17 bases left between them. Germline values: CDR1 MNHEY, CDR2 SMNVEV (reference sequence). The CDR3 DNA reads TGTGCCAGCAGTTTATCGGTCCCCCCATTGAGGGTGAACACTGAAGCTTTCTTT. Its translation is CASSLSVPPLRVNTEAFF.

The rearrangement uses TRBV5-1 and TRBJ2-7; 7 bases agree with TRBD1. The V gene's germline CDR1 is SGHRS and CDR2 YFSETQ. The CDR3 is 15 amino acids. The V segment lost 2 bases and the J segment 0 bases; nucleotides outside the gene matches: 5. CDR3 nucleotide sequence: TGCGCCAGCAGCTTTACGGGACAGAACTCCTACGAGCAGTACTTC. It is translated as CASSFTGQNSYEQYF.

CDR3 protein: CASSSYGTSTYEQYF. The CDR3 DNA is TGCGCCAGCAGCTCCTATGGGACATCTACCTACGAGCAGTACTTC. The chain employs TRBV5-1 and TRBJ2-7, with D perhaps matching TRBD1 (6 bases). CDR3 length: 15 residues. Trimming pared 3 bases from V and 2 bases from J, leaving 15 bases between. CDR1 and CDR2 (germline): SGHRS, YFSETQ.

The CDR3 DNA sequence: TGTGCCAGCAGCAACGTCGGGTACACTGAAGCTTTCTTT. Translating gives CASSNVGYTEAFF. V usage is TRBV9 and J usage is TRBJ1-1; D gene unclear. The CDR3 runs to 13 residues. CDR1 SGDLS and CDR2 YYNGEE come from the germline V gene. Trimming took off 4 bases at V and 3 bases at J, with 10 bases between the two ends. The full variable domain, rest sourced from reference TRBV9 and TRBJ1-1, is DSGVTQTPKHLITATGQRVTLRCSPRSGDLSVYWYQQSLDQGLQFLIQYYNGEERAKGNILERFSAQQFPDLHSELNLSSLELGDSALYFCASSNVGYTEAFFGQGTRLTVV.